This entry describes one T cell receptor beta chain. The data originate from a study of blood T cells in healthy people across ages. Together with a sample-barcoded 5' primer, a J-beta primer mix was included in a second PCR lasting about 7 to 12 cycles. From the 5' RACE reads, TCRdb called clonotypes with MiXCR, one entry per CDR3 protein. This table has around 1.5 million distinct CDR3 sequences, 42% appearing once. Sequenced input: blood. This TCR was sampled from a woman aged 18-30 years in good health.

In DNA form, the CDR3 reads TGTGCCAGCAGCTCCACACCGATCACAGATACGCAGTATTTT. It translates to CASSSTPITDTQYF. The gene calls are TRBV7-2 and TRBJ2-3, with unresolved D. CDR3 size: 14 residues. V lost 4 bases and J lost 2, with 10 bases in between. Germline CDR1 is SGHTA and CDR2 is FQGNSA. Together with reference TRBV7-2 and TRBJ2-3, the CDR3 gives the full variable domain: GAGVSQSPSNKVTEKGKDVELRCDPISGHTALYWYRQSLGQGLEFLIYFQGNSAPDKSGLPSDRFSAERTGGSVSTLTIQRTQQEDSAVYLCASSSTPITDTQYFGPGTRLTVL.